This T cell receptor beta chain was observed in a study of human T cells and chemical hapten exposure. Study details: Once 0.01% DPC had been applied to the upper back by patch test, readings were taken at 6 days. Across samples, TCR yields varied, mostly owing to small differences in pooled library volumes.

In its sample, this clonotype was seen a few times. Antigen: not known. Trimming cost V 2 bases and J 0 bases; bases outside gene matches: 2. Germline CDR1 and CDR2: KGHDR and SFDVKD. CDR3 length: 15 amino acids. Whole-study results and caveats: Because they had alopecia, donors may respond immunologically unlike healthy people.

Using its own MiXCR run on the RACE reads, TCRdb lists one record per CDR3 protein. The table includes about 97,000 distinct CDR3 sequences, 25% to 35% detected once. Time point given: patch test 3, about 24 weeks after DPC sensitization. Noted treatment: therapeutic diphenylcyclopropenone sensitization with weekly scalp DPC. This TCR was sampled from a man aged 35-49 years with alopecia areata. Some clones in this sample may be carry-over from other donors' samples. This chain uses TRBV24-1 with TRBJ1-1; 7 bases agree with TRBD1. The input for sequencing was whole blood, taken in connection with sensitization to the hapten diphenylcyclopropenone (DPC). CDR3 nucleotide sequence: TGTGCCACCAGTGATTCGACAGGGATGAACACTGAAGCTTTCTTT. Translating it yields CATSDSTGMNTEAFF.